Shown below are 8 T cell receptor beta chains from a single sample sequenced in a study of blood T cells in healthy people across ages. With a J-beta primer mix and a sample-barcoded 5' primer, a second PCR ran about 7 to 11 cycles. TCRdb re-derived calls from the 5' RACE reads in MiXCR, one entry per CDR3 protein. Seen here are more than 800,000 distinct CDR3 sequences, 40% to 50% observed once, and the top ten hold about 19%. The material sequenced was blood. The receptors originated from a woman aged 60 to 75 in good health.

The chain has TRBV7-9 and TRBJ1-5; the D is unclear. CDR1 SEHNR and CDR2 FQNEAQ come from the germline V gene (reference sequence). CDR3 size: 14 residues. The CDR3 sequence: CALGGIGSNQPQHF. The CDR3 DNA reads as TGTGCGCTAGGCGGGATCGGGAGCAATCAGCCCCAGCATTTT.

The rearrangement uses TRBV5-1 and TRBJ2-3; 7 positions agree with TRBD2. CDR1 and CDR2 from the germline V gene are SGHRS and YFSETQ. The CDR3 has 15 residues. The V segment lost 5 bases and the J segment 2 bases; nucleotides outside the gene matches: 8. CDR3 protein: CASRSPSGYTDTQYF. CDR3 nucleotide sequence: TGCGCCAGCAGATCCCCTAGCGGATACACAGATACGCAGTATTTT.

This clonotype was found once. A read error may account for a junction end that differs from germline. J is TRBJ2-1 and V is TRBV4-1, with TRBD2 matching over 7 bases. CDR3 length equals 17 residues. Germline lookup yields CDR1 MGHRA and CDR2 YSYEKL. This CDR3 is CASSQEGHGGRPNGQFF. DNA for the CDR3: TGCGCCAGCAGCCAAGAGGGTCACGGCGGGAGACCAAATGGGCAGTTCTTC.

V and J are TRBV7-9 and TRBJ2-2, with D perhaps matching TRBD2 (6 bases). Germline CDR1 is SEHNR and CDR2 is FQNEAQ (reference sequence). CDR3 size: 15 residues. Trimming left V 5 bases short and J 1 base short, with 11 bases between. CDR3 nucleotide sequence: TGTGCCAGCAGCCGCGGGACGGGGAACACCGGGGAGCTGTTTTTT. This codes for CASSRGTGNTGELFF.

This clonotype has more than one count but fewer than ten. As DNA, the CDR3 is TGCAGTGCAAATAAAAGGAGGGCCCCTAGCGGTCAAAACATTCAGTACTTC. Its protein is CSANKRRAPSGQNIQYF. This chain connects TRBV20-1 to TRBJ2-5; TRBD2 aligns across 7 bases. The better agreement between TRBJ2-4 and the DNA end casts doubt on the J call. The CDR3 runs 17 residues. The germline CDR1 and CDR2 sequences are DFQATT and SNEGSKA (reference sequence).

The chain recombines TRBV11-2 with TRBJ1-3; weak D call: TRBD1 (5 bases). The CDR3 runs to 13 residues. Germline lookup yields CDR1 SGHAT and CDR2 FQNNGV. CDR3 DNA: TGTGGGGGCAGGCGGTCTTCTGGAAACACCATATATTTT. Residues: CGGRRSSGNTIYF.

The rearrangement links TRBV7-9 to TRBJ2-1; tentatively, D is TRBD1 or TRBD2 (6 bases each). The CDR3 extends over 15 amino acids. CDR1 SEHNR and CDR2 FQNEAQ come from the germline V gene (reference sequence). V was shortened by 5 bases and J by 7 bases, with 18 bases between the two germline ends. The CDR3 region is CASSQSGGSINEQFF. CDR3 DNA sequence: TGTGCCAGCAGCCAATCCGGGGGCTCTATAAATGAGCAGTTCTTC.

The sample holds a few counts of this clonotype. This chain joins TRBV20-1 and TRBJ2-7; TRBD2 is a possible D gene (5 bases). Germline CDR1 reads DFQATT; CDR2 reads SNEGSKA (reference sequence). The CDR3 has 13 amino acids. V was trimmed by 5 bases and J by 1 base, leaving 12 bases between them. The CDR3 region has the DNA TGCAGTGCTCTCACGAGGGATTCCTACGAGCAGTACTTC. It specifies CSALTRDSYEQYF.